This T cell receptor beta chain was profiled in a study of identical twins. Study-wide points: When twins shared out-of-frame alpha sequences, those sequences had excess low generation probability. Out-of-frame TCR alpha sharing observed in monozygotic twins exceeded model estimates. There were fewer insertions in abundant cord blood beta clonotypes, but memory repertoires showed no such pattern.

V was cut by 2 bases and J by 5 bases, with 17 bases left in between. The CDR3 sequence is 16 residues long. Germline values: CDR1 SGHKS, CDR2 YYEKEE (reference sequence). From the 5' RACE reads, TCRdb called clonotypes with MiXCR, one entry per CDR3 protein. The sample records 550,000 to 700,000 distinct CDR3 sequences, nearly 10% being singletons. All of the donors were Caucasians in good health. This clonotype was counted only a few times. Its antigen is unidentified. These same data were also listed under a study on yellow fever vaccine responses in identical twins.

Sequencing was done on a sample of PBMCs. This receptor was identified in a woman aged 18-30 years in good health. The chain couples TRBV5-5 to TRBJ1-5; D ambiguous. The CDR3 protein is CASSFFAGNLYQPQHF. Written as DNA, the CDR3 is TGTGCCAGCAGCTTTTTTGCGGGCAATCTTTATCAGCCCCAGCATTTT.